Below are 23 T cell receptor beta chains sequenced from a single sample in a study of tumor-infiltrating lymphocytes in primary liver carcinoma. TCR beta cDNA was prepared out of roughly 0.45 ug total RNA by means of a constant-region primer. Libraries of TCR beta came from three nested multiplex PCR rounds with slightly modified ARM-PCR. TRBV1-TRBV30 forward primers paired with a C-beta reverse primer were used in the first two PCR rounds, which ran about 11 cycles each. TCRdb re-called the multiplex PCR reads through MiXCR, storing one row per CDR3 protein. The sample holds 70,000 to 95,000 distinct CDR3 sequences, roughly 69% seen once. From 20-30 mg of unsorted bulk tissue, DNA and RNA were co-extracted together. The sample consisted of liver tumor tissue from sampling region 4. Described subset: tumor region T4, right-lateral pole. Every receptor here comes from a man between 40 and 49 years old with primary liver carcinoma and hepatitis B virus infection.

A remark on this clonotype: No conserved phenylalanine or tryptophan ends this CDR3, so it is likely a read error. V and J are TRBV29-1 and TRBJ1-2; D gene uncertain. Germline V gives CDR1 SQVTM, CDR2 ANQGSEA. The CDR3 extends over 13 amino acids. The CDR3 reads CSVVLTQNYGYTL. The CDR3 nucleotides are TGTAGCGTCGTTCTGACCCAAAACTATGGCTACACCTTA.

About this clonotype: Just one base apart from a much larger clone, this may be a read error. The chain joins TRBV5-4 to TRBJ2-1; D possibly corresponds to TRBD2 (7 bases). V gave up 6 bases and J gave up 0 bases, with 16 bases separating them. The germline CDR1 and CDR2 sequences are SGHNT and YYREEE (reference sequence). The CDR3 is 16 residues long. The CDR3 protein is CASTLGGASSYNEQFF. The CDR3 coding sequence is TGTGCCAGCACCCTGGGGGGGGCAAGCTCCTACAATGAGCAGTTCTTC.

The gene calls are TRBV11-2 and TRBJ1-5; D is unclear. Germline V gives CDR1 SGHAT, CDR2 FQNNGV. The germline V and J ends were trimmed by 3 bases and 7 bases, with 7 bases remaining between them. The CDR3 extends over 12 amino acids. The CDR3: CASSLSQQPQHF. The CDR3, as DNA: TGTGCCAGCAGCTTGTCGCAGCAGCCCCAGCATTTT.

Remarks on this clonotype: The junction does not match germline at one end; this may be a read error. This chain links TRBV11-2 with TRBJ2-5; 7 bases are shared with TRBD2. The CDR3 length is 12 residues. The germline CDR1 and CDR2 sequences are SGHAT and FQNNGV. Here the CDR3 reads CASGGDQEAQYF. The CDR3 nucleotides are TGTGCCAGCGGGGGGGACCAAGAGGCCCAGTACTTC.

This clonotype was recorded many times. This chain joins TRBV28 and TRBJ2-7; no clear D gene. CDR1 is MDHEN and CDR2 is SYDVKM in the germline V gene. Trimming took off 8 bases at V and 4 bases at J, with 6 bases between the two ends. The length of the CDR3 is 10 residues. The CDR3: CASGNYEQYF. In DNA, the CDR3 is TGTGCCAGCGGTAATTACGAGCAGTACTTC.

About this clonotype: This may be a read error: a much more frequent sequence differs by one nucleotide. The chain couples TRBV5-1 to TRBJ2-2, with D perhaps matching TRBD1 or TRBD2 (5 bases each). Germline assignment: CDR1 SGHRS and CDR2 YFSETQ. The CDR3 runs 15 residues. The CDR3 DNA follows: TGCGCCAGCAGACTGACAGACCTCGACACCGGGGAGCTGTTATTT. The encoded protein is CASRLTDLDTGELLF.

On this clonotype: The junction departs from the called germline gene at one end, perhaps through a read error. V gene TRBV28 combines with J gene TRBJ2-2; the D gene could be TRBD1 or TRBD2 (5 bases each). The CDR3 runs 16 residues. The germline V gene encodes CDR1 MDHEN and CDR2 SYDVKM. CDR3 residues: CASSPHVLPNTGDLFF. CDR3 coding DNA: TGTGCCAGCAGTCCACATGTGCTGCCGAACACCGGGGACCTGTTTTTT. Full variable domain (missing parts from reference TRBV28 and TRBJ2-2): DVKVTQSSRYLVKRTGEKVFLECVQDMDHENMFWYRQDPGLGLRLIYFSYDVKMKEKGDIPEGYSVSREKKERFSLILESASTNQTSMYLCASSPHVLPNTGDLFFGEGSRLTVL.

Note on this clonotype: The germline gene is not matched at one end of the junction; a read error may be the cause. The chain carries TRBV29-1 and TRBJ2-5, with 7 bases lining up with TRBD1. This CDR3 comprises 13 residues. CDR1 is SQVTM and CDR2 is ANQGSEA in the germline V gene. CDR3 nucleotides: TGCATCGTGGAGGACAGCCAGGGGGAGAGCCAGTACTTC. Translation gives CIVEDSQGESQYF.

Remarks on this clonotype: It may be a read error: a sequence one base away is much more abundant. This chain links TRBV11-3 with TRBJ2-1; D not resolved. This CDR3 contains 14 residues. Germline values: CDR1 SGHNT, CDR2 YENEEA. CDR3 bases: TGTGCCTGCAGCCCCCGGAACACCTACAATGAGCAGTTCTTC. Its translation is CACSPRNTYNEQFF.

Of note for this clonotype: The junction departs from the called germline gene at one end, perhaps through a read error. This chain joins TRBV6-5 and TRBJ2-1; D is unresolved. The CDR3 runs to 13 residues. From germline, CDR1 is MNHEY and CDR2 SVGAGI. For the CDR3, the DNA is TGTGTCAGCAGTTGGACGGGTAACAATGAGCAGTTCTTC. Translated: CVSSWTGNNEQFF.

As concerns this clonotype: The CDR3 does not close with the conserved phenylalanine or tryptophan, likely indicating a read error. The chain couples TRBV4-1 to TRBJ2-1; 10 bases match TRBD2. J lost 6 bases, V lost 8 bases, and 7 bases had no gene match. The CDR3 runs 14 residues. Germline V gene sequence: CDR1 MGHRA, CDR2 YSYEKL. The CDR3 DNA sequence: TGCGCCAGCCTAGCGGGAGAGCGGGGCAATGAGCAGTTCTTA. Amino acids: CASLAGERGNEQFL.

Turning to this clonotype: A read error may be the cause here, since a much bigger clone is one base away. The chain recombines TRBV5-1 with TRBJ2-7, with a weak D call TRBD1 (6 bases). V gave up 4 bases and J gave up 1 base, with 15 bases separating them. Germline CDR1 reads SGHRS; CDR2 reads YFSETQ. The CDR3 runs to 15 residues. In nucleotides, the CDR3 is TGCGCCAGCAGCCTGGTGGACAGTGGGTCCTACGAGCAGTACTTC. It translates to CASSLVDSGSYEQYF.

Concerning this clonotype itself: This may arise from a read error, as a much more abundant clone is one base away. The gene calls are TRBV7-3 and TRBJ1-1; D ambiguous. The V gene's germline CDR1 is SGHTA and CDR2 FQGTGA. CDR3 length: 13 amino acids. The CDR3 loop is CASSLEMNTVAFF. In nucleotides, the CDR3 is TGTGCCAGCAGCTTAGAAATGAACACTGTAGCTTTCTTT.

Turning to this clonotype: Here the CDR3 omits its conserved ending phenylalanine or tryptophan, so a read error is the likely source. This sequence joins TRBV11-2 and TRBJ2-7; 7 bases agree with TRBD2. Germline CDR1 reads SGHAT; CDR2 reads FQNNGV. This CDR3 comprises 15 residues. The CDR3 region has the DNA TGTGCGAGCAGCTTAGTGGGGGGGAGCTCCTACGGGCAGTACTCC. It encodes CASSLVGGSSYGQYS.

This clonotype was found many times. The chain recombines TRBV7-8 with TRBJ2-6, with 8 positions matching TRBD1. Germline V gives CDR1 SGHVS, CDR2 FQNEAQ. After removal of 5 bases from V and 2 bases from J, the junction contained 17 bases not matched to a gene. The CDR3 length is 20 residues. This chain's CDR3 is CASSRRTGPQLGTGANVLTF. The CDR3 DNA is TGTGCCAGCAGCCGCCGGACAGGGCCTCAACTCGGAACTGGGGCCAACGTCCTGACTTTC.

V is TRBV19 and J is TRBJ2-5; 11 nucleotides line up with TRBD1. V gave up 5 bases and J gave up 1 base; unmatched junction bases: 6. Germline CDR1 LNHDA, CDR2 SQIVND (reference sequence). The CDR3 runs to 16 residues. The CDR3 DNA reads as TGTGCCAGTAGTCCTCCCGGGACAGGGGGCCAAGAGACCCAGTACTTC. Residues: CASSPPGTGGQETQYF.

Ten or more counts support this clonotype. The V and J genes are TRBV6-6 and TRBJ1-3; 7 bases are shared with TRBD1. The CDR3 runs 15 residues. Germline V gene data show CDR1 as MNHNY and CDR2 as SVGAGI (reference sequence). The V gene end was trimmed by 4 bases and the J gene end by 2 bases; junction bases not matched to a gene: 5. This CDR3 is CASSWSGTAGNTIYF. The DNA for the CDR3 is TGTGCCAGCAGTTGGAGCGGGACAGCTGGAAACACCATATATTTT.

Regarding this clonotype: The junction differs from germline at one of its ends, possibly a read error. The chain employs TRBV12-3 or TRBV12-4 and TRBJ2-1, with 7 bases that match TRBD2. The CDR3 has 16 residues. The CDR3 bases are TGTGCCAGCAGTCCCCAGGTGGGAGGGTCGGGGGATGAGCAATTCTTC. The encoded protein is CASSPQVGGSGDEQFF.

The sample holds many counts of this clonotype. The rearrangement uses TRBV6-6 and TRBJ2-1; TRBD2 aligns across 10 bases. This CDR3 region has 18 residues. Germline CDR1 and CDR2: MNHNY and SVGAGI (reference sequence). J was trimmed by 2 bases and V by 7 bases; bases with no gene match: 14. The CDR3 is CASMGGLAGAKTYNEQFF. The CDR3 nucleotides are TGTGCCAGCATGGGCGGCCTAGCGGGAGCAAAAACCTACAATGAGCAGTTCTTC.

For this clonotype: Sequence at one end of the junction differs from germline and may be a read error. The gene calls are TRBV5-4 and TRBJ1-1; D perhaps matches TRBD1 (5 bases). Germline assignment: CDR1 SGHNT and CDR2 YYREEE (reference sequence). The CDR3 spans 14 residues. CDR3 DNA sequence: TGTACCAGCAACCCGGAGGGGTTTTTCACTGAAGCTTTCTTT. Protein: CTSNPEGFFTEAFF.

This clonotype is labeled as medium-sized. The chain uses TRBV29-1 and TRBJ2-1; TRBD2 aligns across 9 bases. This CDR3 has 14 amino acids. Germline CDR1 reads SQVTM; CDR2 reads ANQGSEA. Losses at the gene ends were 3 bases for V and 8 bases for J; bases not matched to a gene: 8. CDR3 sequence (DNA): TGCAGCGTTGATGGGTCTAGCGGGATGGATGAGCAGTTCTTC. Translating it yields CSVDGSSGMDEQFF.

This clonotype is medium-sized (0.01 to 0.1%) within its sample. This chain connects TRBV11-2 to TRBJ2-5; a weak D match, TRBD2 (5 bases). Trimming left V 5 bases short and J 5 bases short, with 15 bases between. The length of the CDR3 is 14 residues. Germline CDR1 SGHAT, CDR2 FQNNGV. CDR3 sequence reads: CASSPDIGGETQYF. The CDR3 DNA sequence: TGTGCCAGCAGCCCCGACATCGGCGGGGAGACCCAGTACTTC.

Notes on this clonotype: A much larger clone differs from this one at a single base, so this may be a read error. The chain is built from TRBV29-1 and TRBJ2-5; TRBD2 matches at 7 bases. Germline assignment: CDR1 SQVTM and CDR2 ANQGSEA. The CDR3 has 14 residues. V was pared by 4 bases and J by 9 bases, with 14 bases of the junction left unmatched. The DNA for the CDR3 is TGCAGCGTTGGAGGGCTAGCGGAAGACGAGGCCCAGTACTTC. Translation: CSVGGLAEDEAQYF. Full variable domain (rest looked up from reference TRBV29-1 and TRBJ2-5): SAVISQKPSRDICQRGTSLTIQCQVDSQVTMMFWYRQQPGQSLTLIATANQGSEATYESGFVIDKFPISRPNLTFSTLTVSNMSPEDSSIYLCSVGGLAEDEAQYFGPGTRLLVL.